This T cell receptor (beta chain) was profiled in a study of blood T cell repertoires in COVID-19. This table comes from immunoSEQ multiplex PCR, and its TCRdb copy is limited to in-frame clones, with some not included. Here the sample spans about 250,000 clones, about 89% being singletons. The sequence came from a man aged 40-55 years who had recovered from COVID-19. Sequencing was performed on PBMCs or T cells enriched from blood (not recorded which).

The CDR3 nucleotides are TGTGCCAGCACCGCAGGGCGTGGAGAGAACACTGAAGCTTTCTTT. Its translation: CASTAGRGENTEAFF. This rearrangement joins TRBV27 to TRBJ1-1, with D possibly matching TRBD1 (5 bases). This CDR3 spans 15 amino acids. V lost 7 bases and J 1 base, leaving 16 bases between the germline ends. CDR1 and CDR2 from the germline V gene are MNHEY and SMNVEV (reference sequence).